This T cell receptor beta chain was captured by sequencing in a study of cytomegalovirus exposure and HLA in healthy donors. V lost 2 bases and J lost 7, with 12 bases in between. Germline-derived CDR1 and CDR2 are SGHAT and FQNNGV. The CDR3 spans 14 residues. Primers for the PCR totalled 60 Vbeta and 13 Jbeta. Sequenced by immunoSEQ multiplex PCR; TCRdb stores in-frame clones only, minus some. In the table there are some 180,000 clones, around 80% of which are singletons. Study findings and constraints: Among the sequence variants, a highly shared cluster was likely an artifact of sequencing.

This clone has just one count. The antigen remains unidentified. All the people who gave samples were healthy bone marrow donors. Source material: PBMCs. This receptor was identified in a man aged 40-49 years in good health and CMV-seronegative. J is TRBJ2-1 and V is TRBV11-2; perhaps TRBD2 as D (6 bases). CDR3 DNA sequence: TGTGCCAGCAGCTTATCCACGGCGGGAAATGAGCAGTTCTTC. It specifies CASSLSTAGNEQFF.